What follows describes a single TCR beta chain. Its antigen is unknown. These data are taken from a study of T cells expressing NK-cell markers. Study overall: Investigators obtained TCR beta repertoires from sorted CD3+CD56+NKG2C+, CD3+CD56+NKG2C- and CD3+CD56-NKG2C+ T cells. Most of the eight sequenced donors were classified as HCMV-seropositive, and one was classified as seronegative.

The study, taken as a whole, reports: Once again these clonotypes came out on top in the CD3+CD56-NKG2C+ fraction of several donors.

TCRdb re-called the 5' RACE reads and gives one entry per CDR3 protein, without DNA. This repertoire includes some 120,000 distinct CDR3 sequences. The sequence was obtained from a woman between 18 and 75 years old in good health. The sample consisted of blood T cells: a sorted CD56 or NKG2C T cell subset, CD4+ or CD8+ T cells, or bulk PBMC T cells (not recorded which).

The CDR3 loop reads CASSPEGGRGNIQYF. The genes are TRBV21-1 and TRBJ2-4; there is no DNA to check the TCRdb D call of TRBD1. TRBV21-1 is tagged as a pseudogene. CDR3 length: 15 amino acids.